The 15 T cell receptor beta chains presented below share a single source sample, sequenced in a study of blood T cell repertoires in COVID-19. Clones were sequenced by immunoSEQ multiplex PCR, and TCRdb holds only the in-frame ones, with some missing. The repertoire holds about 75,000 clones, 88% seen once, with 6% to 7% in the top ten. Sequenced input: peripheral blood. The source is a woman in her sixties or seventies with acute or convalescent COVID-19.

This clone came up a few times. V gene TRBV7-2 combines with J gene TRBJ1-5; maybe TRBD1 (5 bases). Germline values: CDR1 SGHTA, CDR2 FQGNSA. Deletions cut 1 base from V and 8 bases from J, with 18 bases between. CDR3 length equals 16 residues. The CDR3 loop reads CASSLGGGTLGEPQHF. As DNA, the CDR3 is TGTGCCAGCAGCTTAGGGGGCGGGACCTTAGGGGAGCCCCAGCATTTT.

The rearrangement links TRBV19 to TRBJ2-3; 7 bases agree with TRBD2. Trimming took 3 bases from V and 2 from J; bases not matched to a gene: 5. Germline V gene data show CDR1 as LNHDA and CDR2 as SQIVND (reference sequence). This CDR3 is built from 15 residues. CDR3 nucleotides: TGTGCCAGTAGTATCGAGCGGGGTGTCACAGATACGCAGTATTTT. Translation: CASSIERGVTDTQYF.

The chain carries TRBV2 and TRBJ2-3; no firm D call. The CDR3 is made up of 13 amino acids. Between the trimmed V and J ends, which lost 4 bases and 0 bases, there was a span of 5 bases. From germline, CDR1 is SNHLY and CDR2 FYNNEI. The CDR3 sequence: CASSGSSTDTQYF. CDR3 sequence (DNA): TGTGCCAGCAGTGGTAGTAGCACAGATACGCAGTATTTT.

The rearrangement joins TRBV7-8 to TRBJ1-2; D unresolved. Trimming took 4 bases from V and 4 from J, leaving 13 bases between them. The CDR3 length is 14 residues. Germline assignment: CDR1 SGHVS and CDR2 FQNEAQ. The DNA of the CDR3 is TGTGCCAGCAGCTCCCGGCGGGTCCCCTATGGCTACACCTTC. Translated: CASSSRRVPYGYTF.

The chain uses TRBV30 and TRBJ1-1, with 8 nucleotides matching TRBD1. The CDR3 is 15 residues long. The germline CDR1 and CDR2 sequences are GTSNPN and SVGIG (reference sequence). With 2 bases clipped from V and 1 base from J, the junction kept 6 bases outside the gene matches. CDR3 sequence reads: CAWSKTGGWNTEAFF. The CDR3 DNA is TGTGCCTGGAGTAAAACAGGGGGGTGGAACACTGAAGCTTTCTTT.

The chain links TRBV18 to TRBJ2-5; TRBD2 might be the D (6 bases). This CDR3 spans 14 amino acids. CDR1 and CDR2 (germline): KGHSH, LQKENI. The V end was cut by 6 bases, the J end by 9 bases, with 20 bases between. The CDR3 protein is CASSPLGGEGAQYF. In nucleotides, the CDR3 is TGTGCCAGCTCCCCCCTCGGCGGGGAAGGGGCCCAGTACTTC.

J is TRBJ2-3 and V is TRBV6-2 or TRBV6-3; TRBD1 might be the D (5 bases). V shed 2 bases and J shed 1 base, with 13 bases lying between them. The V gene's germline CDR1 is MNHEY and CDR2 SVGEGT. The CDR3 runs 16 residues. The CDR3 spells CASSYQGPYGTDTQYF. The DNA of the CDR3 is TGTGCCAGCAGTTACCAGGGCCCTTACGGCACAGATACGCAGTATTTT.

The chain carries TRBV7-3 and TRBJ2-1, with 13 bases matching TRBD2. This CDR3 has 16 amino acids. Germline trimming cut 5 bases from V and 7 bases from J; bases unmatched to any gene: 8. The germline CDR1 and CDR2 sequences are SGHTA and FQGTGA. The CDR3 coding sequence is TGTGCCAGCAGCCTCATGACTAGCGGGGGGCTTAATGAGCAGTTCTTC. Its translation: CASSLMTSGGLNEQFF.

The genes are TRBV7-2 and TRBJ1-2; TRBD1 aligns across 7 bases. The CDR3 is made up of 14 amino acids. The V segment lost 5 bases and the J segment 7 bases; nucleotides outside the gene matches: 10. Per the germline V gene, CDR1 is SGHTA and CDR2 is FQGNSA. The CDR3 here is CASSPRQGRGGYTF. In DNA, the CDR3 is TGTGCCAGCAGCCCTCGACAGGGAAGAGGTGGCTACACCTTC.

Here the CDR3 reads CASSPGQGRGFRNSPLHF. CDR3 nucleotides: TGTGCCAGCAGCCCGGGACAGGGAAGAGGTTTTAGGAATTCACCCCTCCACTTT. This sequence joins TRBV7-2 and TRBJ1-6, with TRBD1 identical over 9 bases. The V and J ends lost 5 bases and 7 bases, in that order; junction bases with no gene match: 15. Germline CDR1 and CDR2: SGHTA and FQGNSA. The length of the CDR3 is 18 residues.

The CDR3 is CASSLDLRRLAVYEQYF. For the CDR3, the DNA is TGTGCCAGCAGCTTAGATCTTAGGAGACTAGCGGTCTACGAGCAGTACTTC. The rearrangement links TRBV11-2 to TRBJ2-7, with TRBD2 matching over 9 bases. CDR3 size: 17 residues. V lost 0 bases to trimming and J lost 3 bases; unmatched junction nucleotides: 9. Germline loops: CDR1 SGHAT, CDR2 FQNNGV.

The genes are TRBV7-9 and TRBJ1-1; 7 nucleotides agree with TRBD1. In germline, CDR1 is SEHNR, CDR2 FQNEAQ (reference sequence). V trimming: 6 bases; J trimming: 1 base; junction bases outside the gene matches: 2. The CDR3 sequence is 13 residues long. CDR3 in amino acids: CASRRTGNTEAFF. CDR3 sequence (DNA): TGTGCCAGCAGACGGACAGGGAACACTGAAGCTTTCTTT.

The rearrangement links TRBV20-1 to TRBJ2-7; D not resolved. The ends were cut back, 3 bases at V and 4 bases at J, with 7 bases in the middle. The CDR3 has 11 residues. Germline lookup yields CDR1 DFQATT and CDR2 SNEGSKA (reference sequence). CDR3 nucleotide sequence: TGCAGTGCTAGTGCCCGGTACGAGCAGTACTTC. Protein product: CSASARYEQYF.

This sequence joins TRBV29-1 and TRBJ2-3; 9 bases fit TRBD1. After removal of 7 bases from V and 0 bases from J, the junction contained 8 bases not matched to a gene. CDR3 length: 15 amino acids. Germline loops: CDR1 SQVTM, CDR2 ANQGSEA. The CDR3: CSARGTGTSTDTQYF. CDR3 sequence (DNA): TGCAGCGCCCGAGGGACAGGGACTAGCACAGATACGCAGTATTTT.

This chain links TRBV25-1 with TRBJ2-3, with no clear D. Trimming left V 3 bases short and J 2 bases short, with 12 bases between. The length of the CDR3 is 15 residues. Germline CDR1 and CDR2: MGHDK and SYGVNS. The CDR3 region has the DNA TGTGCCAGCAGTGATTCTACCAGACACACAGATACGCAGTATTTT. This encodes CASSDSTRHTDTQYF.